This T cell receptor (beta chain) emerged from a study of blood T cell repertoires in COVID-19. J lost 8 bases, V lost 2 bases, and 7 bases had no gene match. Looked up from germline, CDR1 is SEHNR and CDR2 is FQNEAQ (reference sequence). The CDR3 consists of 15 residues. The assay was immunoSEQ multiplex PCR, and TCRdb's table has in-frame clones only and misses some. The data show under 300,000 clones, 80% to 90% seen once. The receptor's source is a man between 60 and 75 years old with acute or convalescent COVID-19. The sample was peripheral blood. The chain recombines TRBV7-9 with TRBJ1-4; 8 bases are a match to TRBD1. The chain's CDR3 is CASSLQGAIGEKLFF. For the CDR3, the DNA is TGTGCCAGCAGCTTACAGGGGGCGATCGGAGAAAAACTGTTTTTT.